The 9 T cell receptor beta chains given below trace back to one sample, sequenced in a study of blood T cell repertoires in COVID-19. TCRdb keeps only in-frame clones here, not all; method: immunoSEQ multiplex PCR. Among about 250,000 clones listed, over 65% were seen once. Sample: peripheral blood. The receptors derive from a woman over 75 with acute or convalescent COVID-19.

The sample holds many counts of this clone. The J gene is TRBJ2-2, the V gene TRBV11-1; 10 nucleotides match TRBD2. Germline V gives CDR1 SGHAT, CDR2 FQDESV (reference sequence). CDR3 length equals 16 residues. Trimming at V came to 1 base and at J to 8 bases, leaving 7 bases not matched to a gene. This chain's CDR3 is CASSLEASGRAGELFF. The CDR3 nucleotides read TGTGCCAGCAGCTTAGAAGCTAGCGGGAGAGCTGGGGAGCTGTTTTTT. The full variable domain, its missing parts supplied by reference TRBV11-1 and TRBJ2-2, is EAEVAQSPRYKITEKSQAVAFWCDPISGHATLYWYRQILGQGPELLVQFQDESVVDDSQLPKDRFSAERLKGVDSTLKIQPAELGDSAMYLCASSLEASGRAGELFFGEGSRLTVL.

The gene calls are TRBV5-1 and TRBJ2-3; perhaps TRBD1 as D (5 bases). With 1 base removed from V and 0 bases from J, the gap between germline ends came to 12 bases. CDR3 length equals 16 residues. The germline V gene has CDR1 SGHRS and CDR2 YFSETQ. The CDR3 is CASSLTGSLSTDTQYF. The CDR3, as DNA: TGCGCCAGCAGCTTGACAGGCAGCTTAAGCACAGATACGCAGTATTTT.

This clone was counted a few times. This chain links TRBV15 with TRBJ2-2, with D tentatively TRBD1 (5 bases). The germline V and J ends were trimmed by 4 bases and 6 bases, with 12 bases remaining between them. The CDR3 is made up of 14 amino acids. Germline CDR1 and CDR2: LNHNV and YYDKDF (reference sequence). The CDR3 spells CATSMARASGELFF. The CDR3 bases are TGTGCCACCAGCATGGCCAGGGCTTCCGGGGAGCTGTTTTTT. Combining the CDR3 with reference TRBV15 and TRBJ2-2 gives the whole variable domain DAMVIQNPRYQVTQFGKPVTLSCSQTLNHNVMYWYQQKSSQAPKLLFHYYDKDFNNEADTPDNFQSRRPNTSFCFLDIRSPGLGDTAMYLCATSMARASGELFFGEGSRLTVL.

This clone has ten or more counts. The CDR3 is CASSQDRVMYEQYF. DNA for the CDR3: TGTGCCAGCAGCCAGGACAGGGTAATGTACGAGCAGTACTTC. The chain recombines TRBV5-4 with TRBJ2-7; 8 bases match TRBD1. CDR1 SGHNT and CDR2 YYREEE come from the germline V gene (reference sequence). Germline trimming cut 4 bases from V and 4 bases from J; bases unmatched to any gene: 7. CDR3 size: 14 residues. Full variable domain (rest looked up from reference TRBV5-4 and TRBJ2-7): ETGVTQSPTHLIKTRGQQVTLRCSSQSGHNTVSWYQQALGQGPQFIFQYYREEENGRGNFPPRFSGLQFPNYSSELNVNALELDDSALYLCASSQDRVMYEQYFGPGTRLTVT.

This clone has a single count. The chain employs TRBV7-2 and TRBJ1-4, with 7 bases matching TRBD1. From germline, CDR1 is SGHTA and CDR2 FQGNSA. The CDR3 extends over 14 amino acids. V dropped 5 bases and J dropped 5; count of bases not matched to a gene: 5. As DNA, the CDR3 is TGTGCCAGCAGCCAACAGGGGAGGAATGAAAAACTGTTTTTT. Translating it yields CASSQQGRNEKLFF.

V gene TRBV19 combines with J gene TRBJ2-5; tentative D call: TRBD2 (7 bases). Germline V lookup: CDR1 LNHDA, CDR2 SQIVND (reference sequence). The CDR3 sequence is 17 residues long. Trimming pared 3 bases from V and 0 bases from J, leaving 17 bases between. The CDR3 loop is CASSISAGAAYQETQYF. The DNA for the CDR3 is TGTGCCAGTAGTATCTCCGCGGGGGCAGCGTACCAAGAGACCCAGTACTTC.

V and J are TRBV15 and TRBJ1-2; 9 bases agree with TRBD1. V was pared by 5 bases and J by 5 bases, with 3 bases of the junction left unmatched. The CDR3 has 13 residues. In germline, CDR1 is LNHNV, CDR2 YYDKDF (reference sequence). This CDR3 is CATSPDRGYGYTF. CDR3 DNA sequence: TGTGCCACCAGCCCCGACAGGGGGTATGGCTACACCTTC. Drawing the rest from reference TRBV15 and TRBJ1-2, the complete variable domain is DAMVIQNPRYQVTQFGKPVTLSCSQTLNHNVMYWYQQKSSQAPKLLFHYYDKDFNNEADTPDNFQSRRPNTSFCFLDIRSPGLGDTAMYLCATSPDRGYGYTFGSGTRLTVV.

V is TRBV19 and J is TRBJ1-2; D is undetermined. Germline CDR1 is LNHDA and CDR2 is SQIVND (reference sequence). This CDR3 contains 13 residues. The V end was cut by 3 bases, the J end by 3 bases, with 8 bases between. DNA for the CDR3: TGTGCCAGTAGTATTAAAGCCGACTATGGCTACACCTTC. This translates into CASSIKADYGYTF.

The chain uses TRBV10-3 and TRBJ1-3; 8 bases are a match to TRBD1. CDR1 is ENHRY, CDR2 SYGVKD, per germline. V trimming: 0 bases; J trimming: 2 bases; junction bases outside the gene matches: 3. The CDR3 totals 16 residues. CDR3 in DNA: TGTGCCATCAGTGAGTCGGACAGGGTTGCTGGAAACACCATATATTTT. It specifies CAISESDRVAGNTIYF.